The 16 T cell receptor beta chains in this list originate from one sample, sequenced in a study of T cell responses to AZD1222 COVID-19 vaccine. Libraries were prepared by immunoSEQ multiplex PCR; TCRdb keeps only in-frame clonotypes and omits some of them. Here the sample spans about 170,000 clones, around 89% being singletons. Sequenced material: peripheral blood, taken on day 0 of AZD1222 vaccination. These receptors all stem from an adult in good health.

Regarding this clone: Compared with germline, one end of the junction differs, possibly owing to a read error. The rearrangement joins TRBV2 to TRBJ1-1; 11 positions agree with TRBD1. The CDR3 extends over 17 amino acids. Germline assignment: CDR1 SNHLY and CDR2 FYNNEI. The chain's CDR3 is CASSEGQGADPFAEAFF. CDR3 bases: TGTGCCAGCAGCGAAGGACAGGGGGCTGATCCCTTTGCTGAAGCTTTCTTT.

The rearrangement links TRBV10-2 to TRBJ2-5, with 11 bases that match TRBD2. CDR1 is WSHSY, CDR2 SAAADI, per germline. Trimming removed 2 bases from V and 6 bases from J; junction bases left unmatched: 5. This CDR3 spans 15 amino acids. This chain's CDR3 is CASSELAGGLKTQYF. The CDR3 DNA sequence: TGCGCCAGCAGTGAGCTAGCGGGGGGTTTGAAGACCCAGTACTTC.

The rearrangement uses TRBV6-4 and TRBJ1-1; a weak D match, TRBD1 (6 bases). The CDR3 totals 14 residues. The V end lost 6 bases, the J end lost 1 base, and 12 bases lay between the germline ends. Per the germline V gene, CDR1 is MRHNA and CDR2 is SNTAGT. The CDR3: CASSAKTGNTEAFF. CDR3 in DNA: TGTGCCAGCAGCGCGAAGACAGGGAACACTGAAGCTTTCTTT.

This rearrangement joins TRBV21-1 to TRBJ1-3. TRBV21-1 is reported as a pseudogene. This CDR3 is 17 amino acids long. The CDR3 reads CASSKPHPPSSGNTIYF. In nucleotides, the CDR3 is TGTGCCAGCAGCAAACCCCACCCCCCAAGCTCTGGAAACACCATATATTTT.

This clone has more than one count but fewer than ten. The rearrangement links TRBV6-5 to TRBJ2-1; D tentatively reads TRBD1 or TRBD2 (5 bases each). The V gene's germline CDR1 is MNHEY and CDR2 SVGAGI. The CDR3 loop spans 14 amino acids. The V gene lost 6 bases and the J gene lost 7 bases, with 16 bases spanning the gap. The CDR3 nucleotides read TGTGCCAGCAGAAACCGGGACCCGAGAAATGAGCAGTTCTTC. It yields the protein CASRNRDPRNEQFF.

The chain is built from TRBV5-6 and TRBJ2-5; 8 nucleotides match TRBD2. Germline V gene sequence: CDR1 SGHDT, CDR2 YYEEEE. V trimming: 0 bases; J trimming: 9 bases; junction bases outside the gene matches: 13. CDR3 length equals 16 residues. CDR3 bases: TGTGCCAGCAGCTTGGGGACCGGGGGGGCCTTGGTGGCCCAGTACTTC. As protein: CASSLGTGGALVAQYF. The entire variable domain, with the rest obtained from reference TRBV5-6 and TRBJ2-5, is as follows: DAGVTQSPTHLIKTRGQQVTLRCSPKSGHDTVSWYQQALGQGPQFIFQYYEEEERQRGNFPDRFSGHQFPNYSSELNVNALLLGDSALYLCASSLGTGGALVAQYFGPGTRLLVL.

The rearrangement joins TRBV2 to TRBJ2-3; D is perhaps TRBD2 (6 bases). V was pared by 3 bases and J by 0 bases, with 10 bases between. The CDR3 totals 15 residues. In germline, CDR1 is SNHLY, CDR2 FYNNEI. The CDR3 loop reads CASSEGGSSTDTQYF. DNA of the CDR3: TGTGCCAGCAGTGAGGGAGGATCTAGCACAGATACGCAGTATTTT.

The genes are TRBV7-3 and TRBJ2-7; the D gene is possibly TRBD1 (5 bases). Trimming stripped 2 bases from V and 0 bases from J, with 20 bases between. Germline V gene lookup returns CDR1 SGHTA and CDR2 FQGTGA. CDR3 length equals 18 residues. The CDR3 spells CASSLGHAPTSGSYEQYF. CDR3 nucleotide sequence: TGTGCCAGCAGCTTAGGACACGCCCCAACTTCAGGCTCCTACGAGCAGTACTTC.

This clone came up once. The genes are TRBV3-1 (or the pseudogene TRBV3-2) and TRBJ1-1; D call uncertain. CDR1 is LGHDT and CDR2 is YNNKEL in the germline V gene (reference sequence). Trimming pared 4 bases from V and 4 bases from J, leaving 13 bases between. The CDR3 is made up of 14 amino acids. The CDR3 loop is CASSLGIRSTEAFF. The CDR3 nucleotides are TGTGCCAGCAGCCTTGGAATCCGGAGCACTGAAGCTTTCTTT.

The rearrangement uses TRBV7-2 and TRBJ2-3; D not resolved. The CDR3 is 15 residues long. Between the trimmed V and J ends, which lost 1 base and 1 base, there was a span of 9 bases. CDR1 is SGHTA, CDR2 FQGNSA, per germline. In DNA, the CDR3 is TGTGCCAGCAGCTTAGTATCCTCGGGCACAGATACGCAGTATTTT. This gives the protein CASSLVSSGTDTQYF. Based on the CDR3 plus reference TRBV7-2 and TRBJ2-3, the full variable domain is GAGVSQSPSNKVTEKGKDVELRCDPISGHTALYWYRQSLGQGLEFLIYFQGNSAPDKSGLPSDRFSAERTGGSVSTLTIQRTQQEDSAVYLCASSLVSSGTDTQYFGPGTRLTVL.

The V gene is TRBV5-1, the J gene TRBJ2-1; 11 nucleotides line up with TRBD2. The J segment lost 0 bases and the V segment lost 0 bases, leaving 5 bases of the junction unmatched. The germline V gene encodes CDR1 SGHRS and CDR2 YFSETQ. This CDR3 spans 18 amino acids. The CDR3 nucleotides read TGCGCCAGCAGCTTGGGAGGCGGACTAGCGGGCTCCTACAATGAGCAGTTCTTC. Protein: CASSLGGGLAGSYNEQFF.

With respect to this clone: The same CDR3 also results from other DNA sequences found in this sample. This chain links TRBV19 with TRBJ2-5; D is unresolved. The CDR3 length is 11 residues. Germline V CDR1 and CDR2: LNHDA, SQIVND (reference sequence). Trimming took 3 bases from V and 5 from J, leaving 4 bases between them. The CDR3 loop is CASSMGETQYF. The CDR3 nucleotides are TGTGCCAGTAGTATGGGGGAGACCCAGTACTTC.

This clone was counted once. The chain links TRBV24-1 to TRBJ1-5; D is perhaps TRBD1 (6 bases). This CDR3 contains 16 residues. CDR1 and CDR2 from the germline V gene are KGHDR and SFDVKD. Trimming removed 6 bases from V and 3 bases from J, with 17 bases in between. This chain's CDR3 is CATSMWGPDANQPQHF. DNA for the CDR3: TGTGCCACCAGTATGTGGGGGCCGGACGCCAATCAGCCCCAGCATTTT.

The chain combines TRBV11-2 with TRBJ1-3; tentative D call: TRBD1 (6 bases). Trimming left V 5 bases short and J 0 bases short, with 17 bases between. CDR3 length: 17 residues. CDR1 and CDR2 from the germline V gene are SGHAT and FQNNGV. CDR3 loop: CASSARGHVVSGNTIYF. The DNA of the CDR3 is TGTGCCAGCAGCGCGAGGGGACACGTTGTCTCTGGAAACACCATATATTTT.

This clone appeared once. The J gene is TRBJ1-1, the V gene TRBV4-3, with TRBD1 as a possible D gene (6 bases). V was pared by 4 bases and J by 0 bases, with 15 bases between. The CDR3 extends over 16 amino acids. In germline, CDR1 is LGHNA, CDR2 YSLEER. CDR3 coding DNA: TGCGCCAGCAGCCGGGGACTACGGGACATGAACACTGAAGCTTTCTTT. This gives the protein CASSRGLRDMNTEAFF.

CDR3 region: CASSGGGEGADSPLHF. CDR3 in DNA: TGTGCCAGCAGTGGGGGGGGTGAGGGAGCTGATTCACCCCTCCACTTT. The chain uses TRBV2 and TRBJ1-6; D might be TRBD1 (5 bases). V lost 4 bases to trimming and J lost 8 bases, with 18 bases between them. This CDR3 comprises 16 residues. CDR1 and CDR2 (germline): SNHLY, FYNNEI.